The TCR beta chain described here comes from a study of technical replicates of blood from several donors. Using immunoSEQ multiplex PCR, the repertoire was profiled, and TCRdb retains in-frame clones only, with some absent. The sample includes about 59,000 clones, roughly 95% of them seen just once. This CDR3 is built from 14 residues. Germline V gene sequence: CDR1 SGHVS, CDR2 FQNEAQ. V lost 5 bases to trimming and J lost 0 bases, with 8 bases between them. This TCR was recovered from a human donor in good health. Some clones in this sample may be carry-over from other donors' samples. The rearrangement joins TRBV7-8 to TRBJ1-3, with D unresolved. Material for sequencing was PBMCs. DNA of the CDR3: TGTGCCAGCAGCCCCCGCGGCTCTGGAAACACCATATATTTT. This translates into CASSPRGSGNTIYF. The full variable domain, with the rest looked up from reference TRBV7-8 and TRBJ1-3, is GAGVSQSPRYKVAKRGQDVALRCDPISGHVSLFWYQQALGQGPEFLTYFQNEAQLDKSGLPSDRFFAERPEGSVSTLKIQRTQQEDSAVYLCASSPRGSGNTIYFGEGSWLTVV.